The 10 T cell receptor beta chains presented below share a single source sample, sequenced in a study of blood T cell repertoires in COVID-19 (dated by TCRdb to 2019 to 2021). Libraries were constructed by the immunoSEQ multiplex PCR assay. TCRdb holds this immuneACCESS table with in-frame rearrangements only. Some clones are missing; in checked studies, unresolved V genes explain under half, and the rest has no known cause. Recorded for this sample are 250,000 to 300,000 clones; roughly 87% of them occurred a single time. Of the sample, about 2.2% falls within the top ten clones. The source material was peripheral blood. The receptors derive from a woman aged 50 to 65 who had recovered from COVID-19.

This clone has only a few counts. The rearrangement links TRBV7-3 to TRBJ1-1; 7 positions agree with TRBD1. Germline CDR1 reads SGHTA; CDR2 reads FQGTGA. The CDR3 totals 15 residues. With V trimmed by 6 bases and J by 4 bases, 11 bases remained unmatched. The CDR3, as DNA: TGTGCCAGCAGGAGACAGGCCTCAGGGGGCACTGAAGCTTTCTTT. Protein sequence: CASRRQASGGTEAFF.

This sequence joins TRBV5-1 and TRBJ2-7, with 9 bases matching TRBD1. V trimming: 4 bases; J trimming: 6 bases; junction bases outside the gene matches: 8. This CDR3 contains 14 residues. Germline V CDR1 and CDR2: SGHRS, YFSETQ. Written as DNA, the CDR3 is TGCGCCAGCAGCCGGGGACAGGGAGGTTCCGAGCAGTACTTC. This translates into CASSRGQGGSEQYF.

The rearrangement joins TRBV7-9 to TRBJ2-5; TRBD1 matches 8 bases. The V gene's germline CDR1 is SEHNR and CDR2 FQNEAQ (reference sequence). The CDR3 loop spans 15 amino acids. With 3 bases clipped from V and 4 bases from J, the junction kept 7 bases outside the gene matches. CDR3 in amino acids: CASSFVTDRAETQYF. The CDR3 bases are TGTGCCAGCAGCTTCGTTACGGACAGGGCAGAGACCCAGTACTTC.

The V gene is TRBV18, the J gene TRBJ2-7, with TRBD1 matching 8 bases. V was pared by 1 base and J by 4 bases, with 6 bases of the junction left unmatched. Germline CDR1 reads KGHSH; CDR2 reads LQKENI. The CDR3 totals 15 residues. Here the CDR3 DNA reads TGTGCCAGCTCACCACTCCAGGGGGCTAGGTACGAGCAGTACTTC. Its translation is CASSPLQGARYEQYF.

This clone was counted a few times. V usage is TRBV7-2 and J usage is TRBJ1-2; 9 bases align to TRBD1. V trimming: 5 bases; J trimming: 4 bases; junction bases outside the gene matches: 11. The germline CDR1 and CDR2 sequences are SGHTA and FQGNSA. The CDR3 runs to 16 residues. CDR3 coding DNA: TGTGCCAGCAGCAAACCCCCGGGACAGGGTACCTATGGCTACACCTTC. As protein: CASSKPPGQGTYGYTF. Drawing the rest from reference TRBV7-2 and TRBJ1-2, the complete variable domain is GAGVSQSPSNKVTEKGKDVELRCDPISGHTALYWYRQSLGQGLEFLIYFQGNSAPDKSGLPSDRFSAERTGGSVSTLTIQRTQQEDSAVYLCASSKPPGQGTYGYTFGSGTRLTVV.

The J gene is TRBJ2-7, the V gene TRBV19; the match to TRBD1 covers 7 bases. J gave up 0 bases and V 6 bases, and 5 bases lay outside the gene matches. Germline CDR1 is LNHDA and CDR2 is SQIVND (reference sequence). The CDR3 totals 14 residues. This CDR3 is CASRDRVYSYEQYF. For the CDR3, the DNA is TGTGCCAGTAGAGACAGGGTCTACTCCTACGAGCAGTACTTC.

This clone was picked up one time. The chain links TRBV5-1 to TRBJ2-3; the match to TRBD2 covers 7 bases. Trimming removed 3 bases from V and 2 bases from J; junction bases left unmatched: 6. There are 15 residues in the CDR3. Germline CDR1 is SGHRS and CDR2 is YFSETQ. CDR3 coding DNA: TGCGCCAGCAGCTCCCCCAGCGGGGTCACAGATACGCAGTATTTT. It translates to CASSSPSGVTDTQYF.

This clone showed up just once. This chain connects TRBV4-1 to TRBJ1-3, with 7 bases lining up with TRBD1. In germline, CDR1 is MGHRA, CDR2 YSYEKL. This CDR3 comprises 15 residues. The junction had 3 bases not matched to a gene; V was cut back by 1 base and J by 3 bases. CDR3 residues: CASSQGGTVGNTIYF. Here the CDR3 DNA reads TGCGCCAGCAGCCAAGGTGGGACAGTTGGAAACACCATATATTTT.

V and J are TRBV6-5 and TRBJ2-1; 7 nucleotides line up with TRBD2. Germline CDR1 and CDR2: MNHEY and SVGAGI. This CDR3 is 13 amino acids long. J gave up 15 bases and V 4 bases, and 12 bases lay outside the gene matches. DNA for the CDR3: TGTGCCAGCAGTTCCTTGGACTGGGGGGGATCGTTCTTC. Encoded protein: CASSSLDWGGSFF.

The V call is TRBV7-9, the J call TRBJ2-1; the D gene is possibly TRBD2 (5 bases). V was clipped by 4 bases and J by 4 bases, with 26 bases between them. CDR3 size: 19 residues. The V gene's germline CDR1 is SEHNR and CDR2 FQNEAQ (reference sequence). CDR3 amino acids: CASSSGSASGLGAYNEQFF. CDR3 DNA: TGTGCCAGCAGCTCGGGCTCGGCTAGTGGACTTGGAGCGTACAATGAGCAGTTCTTC. Combining the CDR3 with reference TRBV7-9 and TRBJ2-1 gives the whole variable domain DTGVSQNPRHKITKRGQNVTFRCDPISEHNRLYWYRQTLGQGPEFLTYFQNEAQLEKSRLLSDRFSAERPKGSFSTLEIQRTEQGDSAMYLCASSSGSASGLGAYNEQFFGPGTRLTVL.